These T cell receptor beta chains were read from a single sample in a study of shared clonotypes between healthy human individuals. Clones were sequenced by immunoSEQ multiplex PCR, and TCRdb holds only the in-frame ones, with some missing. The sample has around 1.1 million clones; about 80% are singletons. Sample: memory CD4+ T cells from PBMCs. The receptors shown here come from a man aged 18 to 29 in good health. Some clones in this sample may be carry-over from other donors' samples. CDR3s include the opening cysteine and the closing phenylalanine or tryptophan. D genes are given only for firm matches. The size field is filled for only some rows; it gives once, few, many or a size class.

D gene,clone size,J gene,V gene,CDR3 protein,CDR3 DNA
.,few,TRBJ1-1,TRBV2,CASSGALNTEAFF,TGTGCCAGCAGTGGGGCCTTGAACACTGAAGCTTTCTTT
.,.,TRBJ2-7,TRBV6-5,CASSFYGEQYF,TGTGCCAGCAGTTTTTATGGCGAGCAGTACTTC
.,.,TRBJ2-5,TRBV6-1,CGSTLQETQYF,TGTGGAAGTACACTACAAGAGACCCAGTACTTC
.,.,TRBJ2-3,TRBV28,CASSLSGELEDTQYF,TGTGCCAGCAGTTTATCGGGGGAGTTGGAAGATACGCAGTATTTT
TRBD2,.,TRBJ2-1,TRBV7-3,CASSLSGRGHEQFF,TGTGCCAGCAGCTTAAGCGGGAGGGGCCATGAGCAGTTCTTC
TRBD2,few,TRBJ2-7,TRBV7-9,CASSQGGTSGKDEQYF,TGTGCCAGCAGCCAGGGCGGGACTAGCGGGAAAGACGAGCAGTACTTC
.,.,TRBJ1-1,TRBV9,CASSSTTGLTEAFF,TGTGCCAGCAGCTCCACTACAGGGCTCACTGAAGCTTTCTTT
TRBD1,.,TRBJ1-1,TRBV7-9,CASSWDSPIRTEAFF,TGTGCCAGCAGCTGGGACAGCCCGATTCGAACTGAAGCTTTCTTT
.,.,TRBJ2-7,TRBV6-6,CASSRDQAVPYEQYF,TGTGCCAGCAGTCGGGACCAGGCAGTGCCCTACGAGCAGTACTTC
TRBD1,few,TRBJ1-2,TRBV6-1,CASSSGTVNYGYTF,TGTGCCAGCAGCTCCGGGACAGTTAACTATGGCTACACCTTC
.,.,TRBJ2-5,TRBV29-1,CSVPAGARVETQYF,TGCAGCGTGCCAGCAGGGGCCCGGGTGGAGACCCAGTACTTC
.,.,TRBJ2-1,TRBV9,CASSLVVSSYNEQFF,TGTGCCAGCAGCCTGGTGGTGAGCTCCTACAATGAGCAGTTCTTC
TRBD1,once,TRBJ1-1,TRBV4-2,CASSFGTGNTEAFF,TGTGCCAGCAGCTTTGGGACAGGGAACACTGAAGCTTTCTTT
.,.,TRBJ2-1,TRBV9,CASSVVDGGSSYNEQFF,TGTGCCAGCAGCGTAGTTGATGGCGGAAGCTCCTACAATGAGCAGTTCTTC
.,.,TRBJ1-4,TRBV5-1,CASSLGSTNEKLFF,TGCGCCAGCAGCTTGGGGAGTACTAATGAAAAACTGTTTTTT
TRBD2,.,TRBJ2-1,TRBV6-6,CASRTGLSFHEQFF,TGTGCCAGCAGAACGGGACTATCTTTTCATGAGCAGTTCTTC
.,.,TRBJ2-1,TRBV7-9,CASSTWRQSSYNEQFF,TGTGCCAGCAGCACCTGGAGGCAGAGCTCCTACAATGAGCAGTTCTTC